Listed below are T cell receptor beta chains from one sample, sequenced in a study of T cell repertoires in cytomegalovirus infection. No antigen has been identified for these receptors. TCRdb used MiXCR to reprocess the reads, holding one entry per CDR3 protein. The sample holds around 360,000 distinct CDR3 sequences, around a third seen once. Sequenced here: cultured PBMCs, sampled from culture after CMV antigen stimulation. The origin of the receptors is a human donor in good health (CMV status not recorded). Some clones in this sample may be carry-over from other donors' samples. The CDR3 runs from the conserved cysteine through the conserved F or W. The order of the fields is J gene, clone size, D gene, V gene, CDR3 DNA, CDR3 protein. D genes are given only for firm matches. Rows give clone size only sometimes, using once, few, many, or a class for an expanded clone.

TRBJ2-3 . TRBD2 TRBV6-2/TRBV6-3 TGTGCCAGCAGTTACTCAGCTAGCGGGATCACAGATACGCAGTATTTT CASSYSASGITDTQYF
TRBJ2-1 . TRBD2 TRBV20-1 TGCAGTGCTGGGTTAACTAGCGGGGCGTACAATGAGCAGTTCTTC CSAGLTSGAYNEQFF
TRBJ1-2 . . TRBV7-9 TGTGCCAGAAGAAGGGGGATCGGTCGAGGCTACACCTTC CARRRGIGRGYTF
TRBJ2-1 once . TRBV28 TGTGCCAGCAGATACGGGAATGAGCAGTTCTTC CASRYGNEQFF
TRBJ2-4 . TRBD1 TRBV4-1 TGCGCCAGCAGCCTGGGATTTACGGACAGGGGGCTAAACATTCAGTACTTC CASSLGFTDRGLNIQYF
TRBJ2-7 few . TRBV28 TGTGCCAGCAGTGCGTACCGGGACGAAACCTACGAGCAGTACTTC CASSAYRDETYEQYF
TRBJ1-5 . TRBD1 TRBV7-2 TGTGCCAGCAGCTTAGGGTTTACAGGGGTCAATCAGCCCCAGCATTTT CASSLGFTGVNQPQHF
TRBJ2-7 few . TRBV18 TGTGCCAGCTCACCACCCATCAGGGTCCCTAGGGGCGAGCAGTACTTC CASSPPIRVPRGEQYF
TRBJ2-1 many TRBD2 TRBV7-3 TGTGCCAGCAGCCTCGGACTAGCGGGCAGCTCCTACAATGAGCAGTTCTTC CASSLGLAGSSYNEQFF
TRBJ2-4 . . TRBV28 TGTGCCAGCAGTTTACGTAGCGGATACCTAGCCAAAAACATTCAGTACTTC CASSLRSGYLAKNIQYF
TRBJ2-5 many . TRBV19 TGTGCCAGTAGCCTAGCCGGATCAGCCCAAGAGACCCAGTACTTC CASSLAGSAQETQYF
TRBJ1-2 few . TRBV6-6 TGTGCCAGCAGGCGATCTAGGACAGCCGGATTATATGGCTACACCTTC CASRRSRTAGLYGYTF
TRBJ2-3 . TRBD1 TRBV29-1 TGCAGCGGAGACACAGGGGGGAGCACAGATACGCAGTATTTT CSGDTGGSTDTQYF
TRBJ2-6 few . TRBV7-2 TGTGCCAGCAGCTTCGCAGAAACTGGGGCCAACGTCCTGACTTTC CASSFAETGANVLTF
TRBJ2-6 few . TRBV4-2 TGTGCCAGCAGCCAGAAACGAGACTCTGGGGCCAACGTCCTGACTTTC CASSQKRDSGANVLTF
TRBJ2-3 . . TRBV7-2 TGTGCCAGCAGCCGGCGGGCTTATAGAGACACAGATACGCAGTATTTT CASSRRAYRDTDTQYF
TRBJ2-5 . TRBD2 TRBV18 TGTGCCAGCTCACCCGGACTAGCGGGAGTCGGCGGCCAGACCCAGTACTTC CASSPGLAGVGGQTQYF
TRBJ1-1 . . TRBV4-3 TGCGCCAGCAGCCAACGCAGGATGAACACTGAAGCTTTCTTT CASSQRRMNTEAFF
TRBJ2-3 . . TRBV6-2/TRBV6-3 TGTGCCAGCAGGCTAAGGTGGCTGGCAGATACGCAGTATTTT CASRLRWLADTQYF
TRBJ1-5 . . TRBV6-5 TGTGCCAGCAGTTACTCCTCTGGGGGTGAGCCCCAGCATTTT CASSYSSGGEPQHF
TRBJ2-1 many . TRBV6-6 TGTGCCAGCAGTTACTCCTGGGGCGCGGGATACTACAATGAGCAGTTCTTC CASSYSWGAGYYNEQFF
TRBJ1-1 . . TRBV5-1 TGCGCCAGCAGCTTGTCTGTACCGAACACTGAAGCTTTCTTT CASSLSVPNTEAFF
TRBJ2-7 . . TRBV28 TGTGCCAGCATGGGCGGCTCCTACGAGCAGTACTTC CASMGGSYEQYF
TRBJ2-7 once TRBD1 TRBV9 TGTGCCAGCAGCGCCGACAGGGGCGGGCTCTACGAGCAGTACTTC CASSADRGGLYEQYF
TRBJ2-1 . . TRBV10-2 TGCGCCAGCAGTGAAACGGAGAGCTCCTACAATGAGCAGTTCTTC CASSETESSYNEQFF
TRBJ2-7 few TRBD2 TRBV4-1 TGCGCCAGCAGCCAAGGGGGACTAGCGGGAGAGTTCGAGCAGTACTTC CASSQGGLAGEFEQYF
TRBJ2-3 . TRBD2 TRBV5-4 TGTGCCAGCAGCGCGAGACTAGCGCCCTGGGGCACAGATACGCAGTATTTT CASSARLAPWGTDTQYF
TRBJ2-3 many TRBD2 TRBV7-2 TGTGCCAGCAGCTTCCGGACTAGCGGGAGGGGCACAGATACGCAGTATTTT CASSFRTSGRGTDTQYF
TRBJ2-1 few . TRBV20-1 TGCAGTGCCCCCATCAGAATGAGGACGGGGAGATATTACAATGAGCAGTTCTTC CSAPIRMRTGRYYNEQFF
TRBJ2-3 few . TRBV7-3 TGTGCCAGCAGCCCAGGGCCATCGGTGACAGATACGCAGTATTTT CASSPGPSVTDTQYF
TRBJ1-1 few . TRBV7-2 TGTGCCAGCAGCTTCTCGGGGCTTGGGGGCACTGAAGCTTTCTTT CASSFSGLGGTEAFF
TRBJ1-5 few . TRBV27 TGTGCCAGCAGTTCTATCCGGGGGGAATTCAATCAGCCCCAGCATTTT CASSSIRGEFNQPQHF
TRBJ2-3 once . TRBV10-3 TGTGCCATCAAAATGGCGGATACGCAGTATTTT CAIKMADTQYF
TRBJ2-7 few . TRBV20-1 TGCAGTGCTGCAGGAGAGTCCTACGAGCAGTACTTC CSAAGESYEQYF
TRBJ1-2 . . TRBV27 TGTGCCAGCAAGGTCGGCAGGGACCACTATGGCTACACCTTC CASKVGRDHYGYTF
TRBJ1-3 . TRBD1 TRBV12-3/TRBV12-4 TGTGCCAGCAGTCAGGGGGTTAGGCCTGGAAACACCATATATTTT CASSQGVRPGNTIYF
TRBJ2-2 . . TRBV25-1 TGTGCCAGCAGTGTGACAGATGGCTCGAACACCGGGGAGCTGTTTTTT CASSVTDGSNTGELFF
TRBJ2-3 . . TRBV5-4 TGTGCCAGCAGCTTCCCGGGGACCTACGAGCAGTATTTT CASSFPGTYEQYF
TRBJ2-3 . . TRBV7-6 TGTGCCAGCAGGTTAGGGACGAGATACACAGATACGCAGTATTTT CASRLGTRYTDTQYF
TRBJ2-1 . . TRBV10-3 TGTGCCATCAGTGACGAGAGCCTTCGGGACAATGAGCAGTTCTTC CAISDESLRDNEQFF
TRBJ1-5 . TRBD1 TRBV6-8 TGTGCCGTCCCGGGACAGGGTGTTCAGCCCCAGCATTTT CAVPGQGVQPQHF
TRBJ2-1 many TRBD2 TRBV7-2 TGTGCCAGCAGAAAACTAGCGAATGAGCAGTTCTTC CASRKLANEQFF
TRBJ1-4 few . TRBV12-3/TRBV12-4 TGTGCCAGCAGTTTCTTGGCAACTAATGAAAAACTGTTTTTT CASSFLATNEKLFF